The next 27 T cell receptor beta chains were all read from a single sample in a study of human T cells and chemical hapten exposure. TCRdb processed the RACE reads anew with MiXCR; each CDR3 protein has one entry. The sample lists about 160,000 distinct CDR3 sequences, about a quarter occurring once. Time point meaning: patch test 3, about 24 weeks after DPC sensitization. Treatment described: therapeutic diphenylcyclopropenone sensitization with weekly scalp DPC. This specimen was whole blood, taken in connection with sensitization to the hapten diphenylcyclopropenone (DPC). The source is a woman under 30 with alopecia areata. Some clones in this sample may be carry-over from other donors' samples.

This clonotype was seen a handful of times. CDR3 bases: TGTGCCAGCAGCGTAGCAGCAGGGTGGGCAGATACGCAGTATTTT. Protein: CASSVAAGWADTQYF. V usage is TRBV9 and J usage is TRBJ2-3, with D tentatively TRBD1 (5 bases). CDR1 is SGDLS, CDR2 YYNGEE, per germline. V was pared by 0 bases and J by 4 bases, with 12 bases between. There are 15 residues in the CDR3.

This chain joins TRBV9 and TRBJ2-5; 9 bases map to TRBD1. The CDR3 sequence is 15 residues long. Germline V gene lookup returns CDR1 SGDLS and CDR2 YYNGEE. Trimming took 3 bases from V and 2 from J; bases not matched to a gene: 5. The DNA of the CDR3 is TGTGCCAGCAGCGCGACCGGGACAGGGCAAGAGACCCAGTACTTC. The encoded protein is CASSATGTGQETQYF.

In nucleotides, the CDR3 is TGTGCCAGCAGTACCAGGGACAGAACTCAAGAGACCCAGTACTTC. Its protein product is CASSTRDRTQETQYF. The rearrangement links TRBV27 to TRBJ2-5, with TRBD1 matching 7 bases. CDR1 and CDR2 from the germline V gene are MNHEY and SMNVEV (reference sequence). V lost 5 bases, J lost 2 bases, and 8 bases stayed unmatched. This CDR3 is built from 15 residues.

The chain has TRBV5-1 and TRBJ2-1; D possibly uses TRBD1 or TRBD2 (5 bases each). The CDR3 totals 13 residues. Looked up from germline, CDR1 is SGHRS and CDR2 is YFSETQ. The V gene lost 0 bases and the J gene lost 15 bases, with 16 bases spanning the gap. The CDR3 region is CASSLAAGASRFF. In DNA form, the CDR3 reads TGCGCCAGCAGCTTGGCGGCCGGGGCGTCGAGGTTCTTC.

The gene calls are TRBV6-5 and TRBJ1-5; D ambiguous. The ends were cut back, 6 bases at V and 1 base at J, with 10 bases in the middle. Per germline, CDR1 MNHEY and CDR2 SVGAGI. The CDR3 runs 14 residues. In DNA form, the CDR3 reads TGTGCCAGCAGACCTGACGGGAGCAATCAGCCCCAGCATTTT. Translation gives CASRPDGSNQPQHF.

The chain joins TRBV21-1 to TRBJ1-2. TRBV21-1 is a known pseudogene. CDR3 length: 13 amino acids. For the CDR3, the DNA is TGTGCCAGCAGCAAAATTAGGTCGAGGGGCTACACCTTC. It encodes CASSKIRSRGYTF.

This clonotype was seen only a few times. V gene TRBV6-2 or TRBV6-3 combines with J gene TRBJ1-2; a possible D gene is TRBD1 (6 bases). V gave up 6 bases and J gave up 8 bases, with 10 bases separating them. CDR1 is MNHEY and CDR2 is SVGEGT in the germline V gene. The CDR3 sequence is 11 residues long. The CDR3 sequence: CASRQGGGYTF. Here the CDR3 DNA reads TGTGCCAGCAGACAGGGAGGCGGCTACACCTTC.

V usage is TRBV7-2 and J usage is TRBJ1-2; a possible D gene is TRBD1 (5 bases). Germline V gene lookup returns CDR1 SGHTA and CDR2 FQGNSA. V was pared by 4 bases and J by 8 bases, with 17 bases between. The CDR3 is 14 residues long. The CDR3 reads CASSSSGWNQGYTF. The DNA for the CDR3 is TGTGCCAGCAGCTCATCAGGGTGGAATCAAGGCTACACCTTC.

The rearrangement links TRBV5-1 to TRBJ2-1, with TRBD2 identical over 13 bases. The CDR3 sequence is 16 residues long. Trimming took 2 bases from V and 7 from J; bases not matched to a gene: 6. In germline, CDR1 is SGHRS, CDR2 YFSETQ. CDR3 nucleotides: TGCGCCAGCAGCTTCCCGACTAGCGGGAGGACGAATGAGCAGTTCTTC. It is translated as CASSFPTSGRTNEQFF.

This clonotype was counted between two and nine times. The CDR3 region has the DNA TGTGCCAGTTGGGTAAAGAACACTGAAGCTTTCTTT. This encodes CASWVKNTEAFF. J is TRBJ1-1 and V is TRBV2; D ambiguous. The CDR3 is 12 residues long. Germline V lookup: CDR1 SNHLY, CDR2 FYNNEI. The V gene lost 9 bases and the J gene lost 1 base, with 9 bases spanning the gap.

This clonotype was recorded a few times. The chain carries TRBV7-9 and TRBJ2-2, with D possibly matching TRBD2 (6 bases). Between the trimmed V and J ends, which lost 3 bases and 2 bases, there was a span of 10 bases. Germline V lookup: CDR1 SEHNR, CDR2 FQNEAQ (reference sequence). The CDR3 consists of 15 residues. The CDR3 loop is CASSLVAVNTGELFF. CDR3 in DNA: TGTGCCAGCAGCTTGGTAGCGGTCAACACCGGGGAGCTGTTTTTT. Filled out from reference TRBV7-9 and TRBJ2-2, the complete variable domain reads DTGVSQNPRHKITKRGQNVTFRCDPISEHNRLYWYRQTLGQGPEFLTYFQNEAQLEKSRLLSDRFSAERPKGSFSTLEIQRTEQGDSAMYLCASSLVAVNTGELFFGEGSRLTVL.

In DNA, the CDR3 is TGTGCCAGCAGCTTGCGGGGCCTGGGCAATGAGCAGTTCTTC. Protein: CASSLRGLGNEQFF. The chain employs TRBV7-6 and TRBJ2-1; D is possibly TRBD2 (6 bases). V was shortened by 3 bases and J by 6 bases, with 12 bases between the two germline ends. CDR1 is SGHVS and CDR2 is FNYEAQ in the germline V gene. The CDR3 consists of 14 residues.

This clonotype was observed a few times. The gene calls are TRBV14 and TRBJ1-1; D is ambiguous. The CDR3 covers 14 residues. Trimming pared 4 bases from V and 1 base from J, leaving 10 bases between. The germline V gene has CDR1 SGHDN and CDR2 FVKESK. The CDR3 loop is CASSPRPENTEAFF. CDR3 nucleotides: TGTGCCAGCAGCCCGAGGCCGGAGAACACTGAAGCTTTCTTT.

J is TRBJ1-4 and V is TRBV10-3; TRBD1 matches at 7 bases. CDR3 size: 14 residues. V shed 11 bases, J shed 0 bases, and the junction held 6 bases outside the gene matches. CDR1 and CDR2 from the germline V gene are ENHRY and SYGVKD. This chain's CDR3 is CAEGAGTTNEKLFF. CDR3 coding DNA: TGTGCCGAGGGGGCAGGGACAACTAATGAAAAACTGTTTTTT.

This clonotype turned up a few times. This rearrangement joins TRBV5-1 to TRBJ2-3; no clear D gene. Between the trimmed V and J ends, which lost 1 base and 0 bases, there was a span of 9 bases. Germline V gene lookup returns CDR1 SGHRS and CDR2 YFSETQ. This CDR3 has 15 residues. The CDR3 nucleotides read TGCGCCAGCAGCTTGCAAGCGCCTAGCACAGATACGCAGTATTTT. It is translated as CASSLQAPSTDTQYF.

J is TRBJ2-5 and V is TRBV7-9; D gene uncertain. Germline CDR1 is SEHNR and CDR2 is FQNEAQ (reference sequence). V was cut by 3 bases and J by 1 base, with 12 bases left in between. The CDR3 loop spans 15 amino acids. CDR3 in DNA: TGTGCCAGCAGCTTGGGTTCCCGGCCCCAAGAGACCCAGTACTTC. Encoded protein: CASSLGSRPQETQYF. The whole variable domain, filled in from reference TRBV7-9 and TRBJ2-5, reads DTGVSQNPRHKITKRGQNVTFRCDPISEHNRLYWYRQTLGQGPEFLTYFQNEAQLEKSRLLSDRFSAERPKGSFSTLEIQRTEQGDSAMYLCASSLGSRPQETQYFGPGTRLLVL.

This clonotype was seen only once. Mismatch with germline at one junction end may stem from a read error. V is TRBV20-1 and J is TRBJ2-4; no clear D. Per the germline V gene, CDR1 is DFQATT and CDR2 is SNEGSKA (reference sequence). The CDR3 totals 11 residues. The CDR3 loop reads CSALRGNTQYF. CDR3 nucleotide sequence: TGCAGTGCTCTGAGAGGAAACACTCAGTACTTC.

The gene calls are TRBV5-1 and TRBJ1-1; 10 bases match TRBD1. Germline CDR1 is SGHRS and CDR2 is YFSETQ. The CDR3 is 16 amino acids. Losses at the gene ends were 4 bases for V and 0 bases for J; bases not matched to a gene: 6. The DNA of the CDR3 is TGCGCCAGCAGCGCCGGACAGGGGGGAGTGAACACTGAAGCTTTCTTT. Translated: CASSAGQGGVNTEAFF.

J is TRBJ2-7 and V is TRBV4-1, with D possibly being TRBD2 (5 bases). V was trimmed by 0 bases and J by 9 bases, leaving 12 bases between them. From germline, CDR1 is MGHRA and CDR2 YSYEKL. The CDR3 runs to 13 residues. CDR3 DNA: TGCGCCAGCAGCCAAGATTCGGCCGGAGGGCAGTACTTC. As protein: CASSQDSAGGQYF.

This clonotype was counted between two and nine times. The rearrangement uses TRBV29-1 and TRBJ1-1; D perhaps matches TRBD1 (6 bases). The CDR3 extends over 13 amino acids. The germline V and J ends were trimmed by 4 bases and 3 bases, with 12 bases remaining between them. Germline V lookup: CDR1 SQVTM, CDR2 ANQGSEA. CDR3 residues: CSVVGGGDTEAFF. The CDR3 DNA reads as TGCAGCGTTGTAGGGGGAGGGGACACTGAAGCTTTCTTT.

The sample holds a few counts of this clonotype. The chain uses TRBV12-3 or TRBV12-4 and TRBJ1-1, with D hard to call. The CDR3 consists of 15 residues. Trimming took 5 bases from V and 3 from J, leaving 16 bases between them. CDR3 DNA sequence: TGTGCCAGCAGTCCGCCCACGGGCGTGCACACTGAAGCTTTCTTT. This gives the protein CASSPPTGVHTEAFF.

The chain combines TRBV14 with TRBJ2-1; D might be TRBD2 (5 bases). V was clipped by 1 base and J by 8 bases, with 9 bases between them. This CDR3 comprises 13 residues. CDR1 and CDR2 from the germline V gene are SGHDN and FVKESK. The CDR3 nucleotides read TGTGCCAGCAGCCAAGTACGGGATCATGAGCAGTTCTTC. Protein sequence: CASSQVRDHEQFF.

This clonotype was recorded a few times. This chain uses TRBV5-1 with TRBJ2-1, with a weak D call TRBD1 (5 bases). Germline V gene lookup returns CDR1 SGHRS and CDR2 YFSETQ. The CDR3 contains 12 residues. V was cut by 4 bases and J by 5 bases, with 7 bases left in between. CDR3 region: CASSIGDNEQFF. CDR3 bases: TGCGCCAGCAGCATAGGGGACAATGAGCAGTTCTTC.

The chain combines TRBV7-2 with TRBJ2-5, with 13 positions matching TRBD2. Germline CDR1 is SGHTA and CDR2 is FQGNSA. This CDR3 spans 17 amino acids. The V gene end was trimmed by 4 bases and the J gene end by 1 base; junction bases not matched to a gene: 6. CDR3 sequence: CASSSGLAGAGQETQYF. As DNA, the CDR3 is TGTGCCAGCAGCTCCGGACTAGCGGGAGCAGGCCAAGAGACCCAGTACTTC.

The chain employs TRBV7-9 and TRBJ2-5; TRBD1 aligns across 8 bases. The ends lost 3 bases at V and 5 bases at J; junction bases unmatched: 11. The CDR3 consists of 16 residues. Germline CDR1 SEHNR, CDR2 FQNEAQ (reference sequence). CDR3 amino acids: CASSFGGQGGSETQYF. DNA of the CDR3: TGTGCCAGCAGCTTTGGAGGACAGGGAGGATCGGAGACCCAGTACTTC.

This clonotype has just a few counts. This rearrangement joins TRBV5-4 to TRBJ2-7; TRBD1 agrees at 7 bases. V shed 4 bases, J shed 2 bases, and the junction held 6 bases outside the gene matches. In germline, CDR1 is SGHNT, CDR2 YYREEE (reference sequence). The CDR3 is 14 residues long. CDR3 DNA sequence: TGTGCCAGCAGCCTCCGGGACAGTCCCTACGAGCAGTACTTC. It encodes CASSLRDSPYEQYF.

There are a few counts of this clonotype. This chain joins TRBV27 and TRBJ1-2, with unresolved D. Germline V gene sequence: CDR1 MNHEY, CDR2 SMNVEV (reference sequence). Trimming removed 3 bases from V and 4 bases from J, with 15 bases in between. This CDR3 has 15 residues. In DNA form, the CDR3 reads TGTGCCAGCAGTTTGGAATATGGACGGCTCTATGGCTACACCTTC. It yields the protein CASSLEYGRLYGYTF.